This T cell receptor (beta chain) was sequenced during a study of blood T cell repertoires in COVID-19. For the study at large: Samples came from the United States, Italy and Spain, spanning acute and convalescent COVID-19.

Trimming left V 6 bases short and J 7 bases short, with 7 bases between. Germline V CDR1 and CDR2: SEHNR, FQNEAQ (reference sequence). There are 12 residues in the CDR3. Authors' processing steps: The authors estimated nucleated cell counts from reference gene primer amplification. Assay used: immunoSEQ multiplex PCR; TCRdb lists only in-frame clones, some missing. The V and J calls and clone size were taken over from that table, and D and trimming were inferred from the DNA. This table holds about 440,000 clones, about 91% found once. This sequence originates from a woman aged 50 to 60 with COVID-19, enrolled during active disease. This rearrangement joins TRBV7-9 to TRBJ1-6; D is unclear. The material sequenced was peripheral blood. The CDR3 nucleotides are TGTGCCAGCAGTACGGTGAATTCACCCCTCCACTTT. Translating it yields CASSTVNSPLHF.